The 6 T cell receptor beta chains in this list originate from one sample, sequenced in a study of response to subunit inactivated influenza vaccine. TCRdb redid the calling of the RT-PCR reads with MiXCR, one entry per CDR3 protein. The sample carries about 620,000 distinct CDR3 sequences, around 10% recorded once. The same specimen was also included in a second study, on T cells expressing NK-cell markers. As that study records: Making the TCR beta cDNA relied on 5'RACE template switching with UMIs.

Sample: PBMCs from blood, taken on the day of vaccination. Every receptor here comes from a man aged 45 to 65 who received an inactivated influenza vaccine.

This clonotype was counted only a few times. The V and J genes are TRBV11-2 and TRBJ2-7, with a possible D match to TRBD1 (5 bases). Trimming left V 1 base short and J 3 bases short, with 10 bases between. The CDR3 runs to 14 residues. Germline V lookup: CDR1 SGHAT, CDR2 FQNNGV. CDR3 DNA: TGTGCCAGCAGCTTAGTGGGGCACATCTACGAGCAGTACTTC. This translates into CASSLVGHIYEQYF.

This clonotype was seen a few times. The chain has TRBV24-1 and TRBJ1-1; D gene unclear. The CDR3 consists of 13 residues. Trimming removed 6 bases at V and 5 bases at J, with 12 bases between. Germline-derived CDR1 and CDR2 are KGHDR and SFDVKD. Written as DNA, the CDR3 is TGTGCCACCAGTCAAGGACCGGGGACTGAAGCTTTCTTT. Its protein product is CATSQGPGTEAFF.

The rearrangement uses TRBV20-1 and TRBJ2-1, with 8 bases fitting TRBD1. Trimming at V came to 0 bases and at J to 0 bases, leaving 1 base not matched to a gene. The CDR3 is 15 residues long. CDR1 and CDR2 from the germline V gene are DFQATT and SNEGSKA (reference sequence). CDR3 loop: CSARETGGSYNEQFF. CDR3 sequence (DNA): TGCAGTGCTAGAGAAACAGGGGGCTCCTACAATGAGCAGTTCTTC.

The chain joins TRBV5-1 to TRBJ2-7, with a tentative D call TRBD1 (6 bases). Trimming shortened V by 2 bases and J by 5 bases, and 17 bases separated the two germline ends. The CDR3 sequence is 15 residues long. CDR1 is SGHRS, CDR2 YFSETQ, per germline. The CDR3 spells CASSLRDTKNHEQYF. CDR3 nucleotides: TGCGCCAGCAGCTTAAGGGACACCAAAAATCACGAGCAGTACTTC.

This clonotype was seen only a few times. The CDR3: CAISPQGAYNEQFF. For the CDR3, the DNA is TGTGCCATCAGTCCCCAGGGGGCCTACAATGAGCAGTTCTTC. J is TRBJ2-1 and V is TRBV10-3, with 7 bases lining up with TRBD1. Germline CDR1 reads ENHRY; CDR2 reads SYGVKD. V lost 5 bases and J lost 2; bases outside the gene matches: 3. This CDR3 is built from 14 residues.

V is TRBV20-1 and J is TRBJ2-7; 7 bases line up with TRBD1. V shed 0 bases, J shed 5 bases, and the junction held 7 bases outside the gene matches. There are 14 residues in the CDR3. In germline, CDR1 is DFQATT, CDR2 SNEGSKA (reference sequence). CDR3 loop: CSAREVGRGNEQYF. The DNA of the CDR3 is TGCAGTGCTAGAGAAGTGGGCAGGGGGAACGAGCAGTACTTC.